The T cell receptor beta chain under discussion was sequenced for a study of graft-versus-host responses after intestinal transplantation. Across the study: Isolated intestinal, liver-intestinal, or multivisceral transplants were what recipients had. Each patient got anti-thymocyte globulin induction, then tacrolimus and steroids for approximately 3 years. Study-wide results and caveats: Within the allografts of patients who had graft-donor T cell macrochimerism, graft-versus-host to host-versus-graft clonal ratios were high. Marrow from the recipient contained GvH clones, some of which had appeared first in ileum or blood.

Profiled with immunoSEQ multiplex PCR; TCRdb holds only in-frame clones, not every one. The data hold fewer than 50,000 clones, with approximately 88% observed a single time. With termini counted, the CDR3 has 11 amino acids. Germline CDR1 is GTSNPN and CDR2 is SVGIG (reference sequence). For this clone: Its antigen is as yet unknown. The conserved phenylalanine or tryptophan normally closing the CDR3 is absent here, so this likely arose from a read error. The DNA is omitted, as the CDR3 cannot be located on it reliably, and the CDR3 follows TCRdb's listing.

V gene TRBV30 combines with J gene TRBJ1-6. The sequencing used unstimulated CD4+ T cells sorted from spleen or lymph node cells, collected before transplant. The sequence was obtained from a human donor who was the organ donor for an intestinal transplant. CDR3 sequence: CAWSCLDRGLD.